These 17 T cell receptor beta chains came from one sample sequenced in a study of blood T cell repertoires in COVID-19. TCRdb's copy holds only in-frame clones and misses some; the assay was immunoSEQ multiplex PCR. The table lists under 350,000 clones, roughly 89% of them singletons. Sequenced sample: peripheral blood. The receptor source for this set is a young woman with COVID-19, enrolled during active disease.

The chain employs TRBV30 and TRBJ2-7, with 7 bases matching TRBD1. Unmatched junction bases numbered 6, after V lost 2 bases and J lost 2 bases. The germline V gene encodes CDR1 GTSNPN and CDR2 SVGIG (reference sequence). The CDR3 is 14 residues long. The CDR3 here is CAWSSGTATYEQYF. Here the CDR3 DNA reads TGTGCCTGGAGTTCCGGGACAGCGACCTACGAGCAGTACTTC. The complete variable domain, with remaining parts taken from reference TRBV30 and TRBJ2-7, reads SQTIHQWPATLVQPVGSPLSLECTVEGTSNPNLYWYRQAAGRGLQLLFYSVGIGQISSEVPQNLSASRPQDRQFILSSKKLLLSDSGFYLCAWSSGTATYEQYFGPGTRLTVT.

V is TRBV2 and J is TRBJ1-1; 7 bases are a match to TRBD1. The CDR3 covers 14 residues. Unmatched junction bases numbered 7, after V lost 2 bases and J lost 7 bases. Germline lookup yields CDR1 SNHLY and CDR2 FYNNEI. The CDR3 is CASSESFGQDEAFF. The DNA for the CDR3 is TGTGCCAGCAGTGAATCGTTTGGACAGGATGAAGCTTTCTTT.

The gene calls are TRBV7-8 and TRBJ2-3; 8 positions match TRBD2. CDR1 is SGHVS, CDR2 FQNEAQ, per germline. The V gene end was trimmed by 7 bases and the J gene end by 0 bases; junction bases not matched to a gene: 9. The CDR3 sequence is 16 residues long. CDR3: CASIPGGGLSTDTQYF. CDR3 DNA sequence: TGTGCCAGCATCCCCGGCGGGGGGTTGAGCACAGATACGCAGTATTTT.

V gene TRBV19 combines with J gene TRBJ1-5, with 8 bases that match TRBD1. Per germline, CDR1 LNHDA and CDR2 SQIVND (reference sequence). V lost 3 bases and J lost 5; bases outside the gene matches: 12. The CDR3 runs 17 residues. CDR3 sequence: CASSIPPGTGSDQPQHF. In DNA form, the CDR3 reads TGTGCCAGTAGTATCCCTCCAGGGACAGGCAGCGATCAGCCCCAGCATTTT.

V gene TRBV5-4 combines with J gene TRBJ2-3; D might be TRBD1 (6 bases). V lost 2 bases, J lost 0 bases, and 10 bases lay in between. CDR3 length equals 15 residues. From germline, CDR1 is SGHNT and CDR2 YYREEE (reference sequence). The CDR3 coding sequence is TGTGCCAGCAGCTTTCCCGGACAGAGCACAGATACGCAGTATTTT. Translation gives CASSFPGQSTDTQYF.

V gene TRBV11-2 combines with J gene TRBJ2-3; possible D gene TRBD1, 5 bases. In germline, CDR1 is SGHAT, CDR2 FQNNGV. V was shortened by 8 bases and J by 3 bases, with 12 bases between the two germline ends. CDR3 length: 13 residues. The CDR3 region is CASRARVTDTQYF. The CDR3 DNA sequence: TGTGCCAGCCGCGCCAGGGTTACAGATACGCAGTATTTT.

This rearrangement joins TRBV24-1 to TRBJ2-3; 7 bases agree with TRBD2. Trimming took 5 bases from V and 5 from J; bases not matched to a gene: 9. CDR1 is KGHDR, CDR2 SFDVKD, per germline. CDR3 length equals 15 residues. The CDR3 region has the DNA TGTGCCACCAGTGCCGGGGGAGGGTCCAGAGATACGCAGTATTTT. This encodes CATSAGGGSRDTQYF.

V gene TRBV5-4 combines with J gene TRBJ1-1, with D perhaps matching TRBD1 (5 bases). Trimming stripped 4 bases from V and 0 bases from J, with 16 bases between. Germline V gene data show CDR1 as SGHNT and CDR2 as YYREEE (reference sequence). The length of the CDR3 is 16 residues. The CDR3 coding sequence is TGTGCCAGCAGCCCTCCTCCTCGGGGGGTGAACACTGAAGCTTTCTTT. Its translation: CASSPPPRGVNTEAFF.

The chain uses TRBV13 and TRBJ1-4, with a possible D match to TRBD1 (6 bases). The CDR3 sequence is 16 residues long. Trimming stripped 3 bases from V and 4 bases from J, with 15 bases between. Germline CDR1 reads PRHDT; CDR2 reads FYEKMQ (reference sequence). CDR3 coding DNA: TGTGCCAGCAGCTTTCGCCAGGGGCTATATAATGAAAAACTGTTTTTT. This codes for CASSFRQGLYNEKLFF.

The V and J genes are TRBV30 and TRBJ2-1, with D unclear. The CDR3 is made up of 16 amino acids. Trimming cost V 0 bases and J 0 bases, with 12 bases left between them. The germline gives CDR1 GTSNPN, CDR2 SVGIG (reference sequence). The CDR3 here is CAWSVLATYSYNEQFF. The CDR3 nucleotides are TGTGCCTGGAGTGTACTGGCGACTTACTCCTACAATGAGCAGTTCTTC.

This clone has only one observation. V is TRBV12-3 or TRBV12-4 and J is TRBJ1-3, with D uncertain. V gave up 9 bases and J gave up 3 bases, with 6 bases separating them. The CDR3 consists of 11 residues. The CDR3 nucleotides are TGTGCCAGTCAGCGTGGAAACACCATATATTTT. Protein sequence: CASQRGNTIYF.

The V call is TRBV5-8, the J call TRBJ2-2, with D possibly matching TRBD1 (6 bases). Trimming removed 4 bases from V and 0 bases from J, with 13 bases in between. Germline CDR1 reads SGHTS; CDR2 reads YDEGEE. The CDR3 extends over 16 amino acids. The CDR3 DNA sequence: TGTGCCAGCAGCCGGAACCGGGACACGAACACCGGGGAGCTGTTTTTT. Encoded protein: CASSRNRDTNTGELFF.

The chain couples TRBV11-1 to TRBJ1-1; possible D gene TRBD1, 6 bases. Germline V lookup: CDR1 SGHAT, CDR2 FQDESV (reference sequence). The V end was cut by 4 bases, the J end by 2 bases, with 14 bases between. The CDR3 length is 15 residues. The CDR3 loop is CASSWSRGANTEAFF. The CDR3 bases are TGTGCCAGCAGCTGGTCTCGGGGGGCTAACACTGAAGCTTTCTTT. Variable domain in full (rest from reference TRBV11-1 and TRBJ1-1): EAEVAQSPRYKITEKSQAVAFWCDPISGHATLYWYRQILGQGPELLVQFQDESVVDDSQLPKDRFSAERLKGVDSTLKIQPAELGDSAMYLCASSWSRGANTEAFFGQGTRLTVV.

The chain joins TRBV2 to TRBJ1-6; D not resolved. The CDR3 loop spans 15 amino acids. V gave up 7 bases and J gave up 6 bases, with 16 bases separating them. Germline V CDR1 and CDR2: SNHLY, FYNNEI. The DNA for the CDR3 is TGTGCCAGCAAGCGTTTGGTCGAGGGTAATTCACCCCTCCACTTT. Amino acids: CASKRLVEGNSPLHF.

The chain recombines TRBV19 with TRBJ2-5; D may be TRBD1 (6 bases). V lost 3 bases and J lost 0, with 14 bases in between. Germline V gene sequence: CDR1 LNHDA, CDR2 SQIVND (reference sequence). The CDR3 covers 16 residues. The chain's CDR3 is CASSIHPDRHQETQYF. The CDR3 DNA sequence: TGTGCCAGTAGTATCCATCCCGACAGGCACCAAGAGACCCAGTACTTC.

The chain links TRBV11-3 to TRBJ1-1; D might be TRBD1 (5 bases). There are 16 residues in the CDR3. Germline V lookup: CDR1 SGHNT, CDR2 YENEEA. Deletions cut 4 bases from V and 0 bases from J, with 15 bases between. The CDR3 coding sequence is TGTGCCAGCAGCTCCGGGACTCGAAGGATGAACACTGAAGCTTTCTTT. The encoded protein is CASSSGTRRMNTEAFF.

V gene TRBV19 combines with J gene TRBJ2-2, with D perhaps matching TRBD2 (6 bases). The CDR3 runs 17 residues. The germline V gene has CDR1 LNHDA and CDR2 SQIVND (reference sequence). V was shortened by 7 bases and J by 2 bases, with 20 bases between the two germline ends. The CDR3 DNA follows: TGTGCCAGTACCGCAAACTTAGCGGCCGCTAACACCGGGGAGCTGTTTTTT. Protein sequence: CASTANLAAANTGELFF.